What follows is one T cell receptor beta chain and its context. Its specific antigen is unknown. No much larger clonotype is one base removed from it; base qualities were not supplied. TCR CDR3 regions were amplified from genomic DNA by multiplex PCR using the deep immunoSEQ assay. Genomic DNA extracted from each cell subset was distributed evenly over all wells of several immunoSEQ 96-well plates, and each plate served as one replicate. For sorted subsets, around 0.2 ug of genomic DNA, equivalent to around 29,000 T cell genomes, went into each replicate PCR. The purified libraries were quantified using a Qubit 3.0 fluorometer, sized with a Bioanalyzer 2100, and then quantified again using the KAPA Library Quantification kit. A separate single-read 150-cycle Illumina NextSeq 550 flow cell was used to sequence each immunoSEQ 96-well plate. The paper's processing steps were these. Because only junctional sequences without quality scores were contained in the immunoSEQ output, filtering matching that applied to full-length reads could not be performed. Sequences were annotated with PyIR, a Python wrapper for IgBLAST v1.9, and V/J genes and CDR3 were assigned using IMGT germline references. Any read was removed if the V/J assignment was weak (E-value above 1e-6), the CDR3 was missing, or the read contained stop codons, out-of-frame junctions, or ambiguous translated residues. V3J clonotypes were defined as sequences sharing an identical inferred V gene, J gene, and CDR3 amino acid sequence. Percentage overlap between repertoires was computed as shared unique clonotypes divided by the size of the smaller repertoire. Richness of each repertoire was evaluated using RTK rarefaction, the Chao1 estimator, and Recon v2.1 estimates of unobserved clonotypes. Generation probabilities for all TCRbeta clonotypes obtained by the gDNA method from a few donors were computed using OLGA. In TCRdb, the immuneACCESS table is reduced to in-frame sequences with V and J assigned. These tables do not hold every clone; where another copy was compared, an unresolved V gene accounts for under half, and the others remain unexplained. Clone size and V and J calls were adopted from that table, with D and trimming inferred from the DNA. The sample yields roughly 720,000 clones; 80% to 95% were counted once. The leading ten clones occupy about 33% of the sample.

The data are from a study of shared clonotypes between healthy human individuals (dated by TCRdb to 2018 to 2021). About the investigation overall: The cohort included a few men and two women between 18 and 49 years of age. For each donor, CD4 naive and CD4 memory were each run on three plates, CD8 naive on two plates, and CD8 memory on one plate. Blood TCR repertoires of roughly five healthy adults were deeply sequenced to estimate repertoire size and the extent of clonotype sharing between individuals. To increase sequencing depth and limit assay-specific biases, TCR repertoire library preparation and sequencing were carried out by different laboratories using diverse techniques. Per donor, leukapheresis produced somewhere between about 0.85 and 9.5 billion PBMCs. Overall results and qualifications from the work: Higher generation probabilities were observed for clonotypes shared by all four sorted-subset donors than for non-shared clonotypes. Because the study included a small number of donors, the genetic and exposure-history diversity represented was limited. Sampling was restricted to blood, and TCR repertoires in tissues likely differ from the TCR repertoires found in blood. Naive subsets generally had larger estimated clonotype richness than memory subsets did. Incomplete sequencing was indicated by rarefaction of sorted-subset datasets, despite the large sequencing depth. Pairwise subsampling indicated that sequencing depth was expected to affect the degree of clonotype sharing among donors. About 5% of naive CD4, 3.5% of naive CD8, about 2.5% of memory CD4, and over 0.35% of memory CD8 clonotypes were shared across several donors.

As encoded in the germline V gene, CDR1 is SGHVS while CDR2 is FQNEAQ. Between the V and J ends, shortened by 5 bases and 4 bases respectively, the junction contains 18 bases. From cysteine to phenylalanine, the CDR3 is 15 amino acids long. Only the CDR3 region is kept as DNA, spanning 45 bases read in frame from base 1. The donors were healthy, HIV-negative adults with no recently reported acute infections or vaccinations. Every donor was a Caucasian adult living in Nashville, Tennessee, USA. CD8 memory samples were composed of magnetically selected CD45RO+ cells combined with CCR7-negative CD45RA+ effector memory (TemRA) cells. After blood collection by leukapheresis, PBMCs were isolated using Ficoll-Histopaque density gradient centrifugation and then cryopreserved in the vapor phase of liquid nitrogen. Analytical flow cytometry was used to check the purity and quantity of every magnetically sorted T cell population. Each sorted fraction had its genomic DNA isolated and then quantified by UV absorbance on a Nanodrop 2000c.

Sequenced: memory CD8+ T cells from PBMCs. This sample's cell subset or site label indicates: CD45RO+ cells pooled with CCR7-negative TemRA cells. Recombination connected TRBV7-8 to TRBJ2-7; there is no confident call for the D gene. The receptor was isolated from a man aged 18 to 29 in good health. Some clones in this sample may be carry-over from other donors' samples. This receptor carries the CDR3 CASSPMTSSSYEQYF. The sequenced DNA is TGTGCCAGCAGCCCAATGACAAGTTCTTCGTACGAGCAGTACTTC.